This entry is about one T cell receptor beta chain. Its matching antigen is unknown. The CDR3 contains 15 residues. Germline lookup yields CDR1 SGDLS and CDR2 YYNGEE. Trimming took 3 bases from V and 2 from J, leaving 12 bases between them. Assay: immunoSEQ multiplex PCR; the TCRdb copy retains only in-frame clones and omits some. The sample has roughly 66,000 clones; approximately 80% are singletons. Those with chemo-refractory metastatic non-small-cell lung cancer were treated with focal radiation combined with CTLA-4 blockade using ipilimumab. This entry comes from a study of radiotherapy plus CTLA-4 blockade in lung cancer. Overall study results and limits: TCR clones from tumors expanded in blood after radiotherapy plus ipilimumab.

The source material was peripheral blood, sampled from a patient treated with radiotherapy plus ipilimumab. This receptor was taken from a human donor with non-small cell lung cancer who had a partial response to radiotherapy plus ipilimumab. V and J are TRBV9 and TRBJ2-1, with a tentative D call TRBD2 (7 bases). CDR3 sequence: CASSAGGGTYNEQFF. The CDR3 DNA reads as TGTGCCAGCAGCGCTGGGGGGGGCACCTACAATGAGCAGTTCTTC.